This is a list of T cell receptor beta chains from one sample in a study of T-cell reconstitution after alpha-beta-depleted transplantation in children. TCRdb reprocessed the PCR reads with MiXCR, giving one entry per CDR3 protein. Here the sample spans about 580,000 distinct CDR3 sequences, roughly 24% being singletons. The sequencing here drew on PBMCs, mostly from graft donor cells, taken 360 days after TCRalphabeta/CD19-depleted stem cell transplant. The receptors come from a boy in the first two years of life who had a stem cell transplant for acute myeloid leukemia, so the T cells may come from the graft donor. Both conserved end residues are part of each CDR3.

j_call v_call cdr3_aa
TRBJ1-1 TRBV20-1 CSATPGGGRTEAFF
TRBJ1-4 TRBV11-1 CASSLRVQGASTNEKLFF
TRBJ1-1 TRBV5-1 CASSSPTGTRTEAFF
TRBJ1-2 TRBV10-3 CAISGTENYGYTF
TRBJ1-4 TRBV20-1 CSARHKTEKLFF
TRBJ2-5 TRBV3-1 CASSQVYETQYF
TRBJ1-1 TRBV6-5 CASSYGGRRTEAFF
TRBJ2-2 TRBV20-1 CSARESYTGELFF
TRBJ1-2 TRBV28 CASSLFRQTDGYTF
TRBJ2-7 TRBV12-3/TRBV12-4 CASSFQAGAREQYF
TRBJ2-1 TRBV5-1 CASSLVLGDKSSYNEQFF
TRBJ2-7 TRBV12-3/TRBV12-4 CASTGLGREQYF
TRBJ2-3 TRBV12-3/TRBV12-4 CASSTVAGGPPDTQYF
TRBJ2-2 TRBV20-1 CSARGQGRHAGELFF
TRBJ2-6 TRBV12-3/TRBV12-4 CASRSDRVSGANVLTF
TRBJ2-3 TRBV5-6 CASSFRGAQYF
TRBJ2-3 TRBV27 CASSTRTGGVHGTQYF
TRBJ2-7 TRBV29-1 CSVVERYEQYF
TRBJ1-3 TRBV29-1 CSAATGPGNTIYF
TRBJ2-3 TRBV7-8 CASSLDRGWTDTQYF
TRBJ2-3 TRBV6-1 CASSAPLWTSGEDTQYF
TRBJ1-2 TRBV4-2 CASSKRETTNYGYTF
TRBJ2-1 TRBV4-3 CASSPNWGNEQFF
TRBJ2-3 TRBV5-1 CASSLDQGRDTQYF
TRBJ2-2 TRBV20-1 CSARVSGNTGELFF
TRBJ2-3 TRBV20-1 CSAGVGGALTDTQYF
TRBJ2-3 TRBV4-3 CASSQRLAGEASTDTQYF
TRBJ2-1 TRBV20-1 CSALEDSYFGEQFF
TRBJ1-2 TRBV27 CASSLGHRADNYGYTF
TRBJ1-1 TRBV12-3/TRBV12-4 CASSFRGAGTEAFF
TRBJ2-3 TRBV4-3 CASSQGRWQGKDTQYF
TRBJ2-3 TRBV20-1 CSASPGTGAPDTQYF
TRBJ1-6 TRBV6-5 CASRRPGQGDSPLHF
TRBJ2-2 TRBV3-1 CASSLWTGSTGELFF
TRBJ1-1 TRBV4-2 CASSQAGDWTEAFF
TRBJ2-1 TRBV12-3/TRBV12-4 CASDYSGGAYNEQFF
TRBJ2-1 TRBV29-1 CSVLNGGAYNEQFF
TRBJ2-3 TRBV12-3/TRBV12-4 CASIPNGGRVDTQYF
TRBJ2-1 TRBV5-1 CASSLRSVIAPPRRFF
TRBJ2-2 TRBV5-6 CASSLGLAGGTNTGELFF
TRBJ2-1 TRBV20-1 CSARDTSSYNEQFF
TRBJ2-3 TRBV7-2 CASSSRDSDTDTQYF
TRBJ2-5 TRBV29-1 CSVTRGGETQYF
TRBJ2-5 TRBV20-1 CSARGTSGETQYF